Here is one TCR delta chain with its context. Its antigen is as yet unknown. The sample contains more than one DNA sequence encoding this CDR3. The sample originates from a study of Vδ1+ human thymocytes. The study's findings and limits: Many TRG clonotypes were shared between donors; TRD repertoires were essentially private. Highly polyclonal TRG and TRD repertoires with Gaussian CDR3 length distributions appeared in thymus. Thymic delta-chain repertoires held 15% to 20% Vdelta2 sequences and few Vdelta3, despite high sort purity.

Germline lookup yields CDR1 TSWWSYY and CDR2 QGS. The CDR3 is made up of 15 amino acids. Deletions cut 0 bases from V and 3 bases from J, with 11 bases between. Alphabeta T cells were depleted, then CD3+ Vdelta1+ Vdelta2- thymocytes were FACS-sorted. Vdelta1+ thymocyte sorts reached between roughly 98% and 99.6% purity. RNA was extracted from the cells and then reverse transcribed. CDR3 amplicons came from multiplex PCR with pooled V-gene forward and constant-region reverse primers. TCRdb re-called the multiplex PCR reads using CATT. The sample includes about 25,000 delta-chain clones, 7.4% of them seen just once.

Material for sequencing was Vdelta1+ gamma-delta thymocytes from the thymus. This sample's subset: FACS-sorted CD3+ TCRalphabeta- TCRVdelta1+ TCRVdelta2- thymocytes. This clonotype originated in a girl in the first two years of life who had congenital heart surgery. The genes are TRDV1 and TRDJ1, with unresolved D. DNA for the CDR3: TGTGCTCTTGGGGAACTGGGAGCATCCTCCGATAAACTCATCTTT. Translation gives CALGELGASSDKLIF.